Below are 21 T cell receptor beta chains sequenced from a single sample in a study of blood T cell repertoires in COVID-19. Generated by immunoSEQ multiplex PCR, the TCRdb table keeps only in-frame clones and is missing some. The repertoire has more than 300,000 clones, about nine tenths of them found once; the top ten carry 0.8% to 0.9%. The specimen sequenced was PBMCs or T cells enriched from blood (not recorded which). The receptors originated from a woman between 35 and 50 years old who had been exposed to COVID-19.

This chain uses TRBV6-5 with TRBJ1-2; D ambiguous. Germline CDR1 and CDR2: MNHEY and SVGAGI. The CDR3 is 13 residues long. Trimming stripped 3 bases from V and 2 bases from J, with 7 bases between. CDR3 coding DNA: TGTGCCAGCAGTTATTTTCGGAACTATGGCTACACCTTC. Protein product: CASSYFRNYGYTF.

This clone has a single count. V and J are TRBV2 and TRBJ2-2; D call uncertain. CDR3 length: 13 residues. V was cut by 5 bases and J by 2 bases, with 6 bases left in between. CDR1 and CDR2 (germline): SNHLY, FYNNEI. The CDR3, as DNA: TGTGCCAGCAGTATTATCAACACCGGGGAGCTGTTTTTT. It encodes CASSIINTGELFF.

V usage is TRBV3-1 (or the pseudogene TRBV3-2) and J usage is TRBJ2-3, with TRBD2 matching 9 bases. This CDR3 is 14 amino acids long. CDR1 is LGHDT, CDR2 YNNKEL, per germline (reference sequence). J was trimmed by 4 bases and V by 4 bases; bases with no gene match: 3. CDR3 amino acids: CASSRLAASDTQYF. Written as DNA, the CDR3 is TGTGCCAGCAGCCGACTAGCGGCTTCAGATACGCAGTATTTT.

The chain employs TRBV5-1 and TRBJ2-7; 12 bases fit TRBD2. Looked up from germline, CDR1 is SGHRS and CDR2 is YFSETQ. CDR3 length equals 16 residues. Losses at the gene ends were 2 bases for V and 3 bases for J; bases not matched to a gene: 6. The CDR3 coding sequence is TGCGCCAGCAGCTTCGGGCTAGCGGGAGGGGACTACGAGCAGTACTTC. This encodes CASSFGLAGGDYEQYF.

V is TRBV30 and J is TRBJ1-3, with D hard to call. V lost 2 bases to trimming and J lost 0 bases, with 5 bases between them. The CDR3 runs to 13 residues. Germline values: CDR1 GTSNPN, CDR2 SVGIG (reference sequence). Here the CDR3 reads CAWSRASGNTIYF. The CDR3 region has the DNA TGTGCCTGGAGTAGAGCCTCTGGAAACACCATATATTTT.

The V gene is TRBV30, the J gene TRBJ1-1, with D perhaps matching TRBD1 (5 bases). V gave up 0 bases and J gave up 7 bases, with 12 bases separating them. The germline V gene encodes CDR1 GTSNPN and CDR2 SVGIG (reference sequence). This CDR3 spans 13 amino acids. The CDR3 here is CAWSVRQGLEAFF. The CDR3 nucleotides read TGTGCCTGGAGTGTACGTCAGGGACTTGAAGCTTTCTTT.

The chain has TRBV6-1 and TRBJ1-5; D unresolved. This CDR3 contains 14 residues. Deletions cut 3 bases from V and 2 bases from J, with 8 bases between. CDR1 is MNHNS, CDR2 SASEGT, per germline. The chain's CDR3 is CASSEWAGNQPQHF. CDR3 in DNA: TGTGCCAGCAGTGAGTGGGCAGGCAATCAGCCCCAGCATTTT.

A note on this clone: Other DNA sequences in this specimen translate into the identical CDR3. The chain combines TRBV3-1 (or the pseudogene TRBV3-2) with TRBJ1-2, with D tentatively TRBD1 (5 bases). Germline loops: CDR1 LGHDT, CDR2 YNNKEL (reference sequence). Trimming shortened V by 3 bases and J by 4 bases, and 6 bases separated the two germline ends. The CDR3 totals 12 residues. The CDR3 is CASSQGLYGYTF. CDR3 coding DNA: TGTGCCAGCAGCCAGGGACTCTATGGCTACACCTTC.

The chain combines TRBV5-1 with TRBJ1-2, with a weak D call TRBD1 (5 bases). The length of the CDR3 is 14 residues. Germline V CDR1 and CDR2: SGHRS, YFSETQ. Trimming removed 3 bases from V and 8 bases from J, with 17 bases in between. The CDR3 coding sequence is TGCGCCAGCAGCTCTTACTCTCAGGGAAGCGGCTACACCTTC. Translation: CASSSYSQGSGYTF.

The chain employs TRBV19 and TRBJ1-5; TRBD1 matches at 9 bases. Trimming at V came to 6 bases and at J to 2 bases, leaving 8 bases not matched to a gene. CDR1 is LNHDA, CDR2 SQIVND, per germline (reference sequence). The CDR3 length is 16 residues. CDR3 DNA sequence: TGTGCCAGTAGCGACTCCGGGACAGGGCGCAATCAGCCCCAGCATTTT. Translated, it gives CASSDSGTGRNQPQHF.

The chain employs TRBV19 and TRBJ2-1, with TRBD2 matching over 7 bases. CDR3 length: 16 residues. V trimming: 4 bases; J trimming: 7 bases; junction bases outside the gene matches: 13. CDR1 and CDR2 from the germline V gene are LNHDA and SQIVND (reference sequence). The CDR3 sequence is CASSRGGGSLQNEQFF. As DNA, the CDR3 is TGTGCCAGTAGTAGGGGCGGGGGATCGTTGCAGAATGAGCAGTTCTTC.

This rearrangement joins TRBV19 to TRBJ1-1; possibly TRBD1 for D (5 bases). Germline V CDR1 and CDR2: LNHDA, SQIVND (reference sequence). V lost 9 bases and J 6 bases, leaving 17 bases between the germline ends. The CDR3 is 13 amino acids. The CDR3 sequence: CASYRPRGAEAFF. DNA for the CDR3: TGTGCCAGCTACAGGCCTCGGGGGGCTGAAGCTTTCTTT.

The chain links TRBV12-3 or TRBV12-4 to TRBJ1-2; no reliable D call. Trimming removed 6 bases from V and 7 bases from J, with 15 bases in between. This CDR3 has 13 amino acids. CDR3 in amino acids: CASSPARGSGYTF. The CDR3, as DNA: TGTGCCAGCAGCCCTGCCCGCGGTAGTGGCTACACCTTC.

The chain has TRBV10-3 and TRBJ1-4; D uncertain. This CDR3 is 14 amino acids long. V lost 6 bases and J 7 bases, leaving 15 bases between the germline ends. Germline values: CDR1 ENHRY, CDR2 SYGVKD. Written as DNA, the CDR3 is TGTGCCATCAGCATTGGGCCCGTTGGTGAAAAACTGTTTTTT. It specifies CAISIGPVGEKLFF.

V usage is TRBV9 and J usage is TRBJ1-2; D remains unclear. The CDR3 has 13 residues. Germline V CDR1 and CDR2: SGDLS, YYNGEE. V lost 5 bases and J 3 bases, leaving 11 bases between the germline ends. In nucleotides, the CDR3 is TGTGCCAGCAGTCAAAGCGTCGACTATGGCTACACCTTC. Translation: CASSQSVDYGYTF. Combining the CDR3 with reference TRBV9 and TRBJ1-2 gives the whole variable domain DSGVTQTPKHLITATGQRVTLRCSPRSGDLSVYWYQQSLDQGLQFLIQYYNGEERAKGNILERFSAQQFPDLHSELNLSSLELGDSALYFCASSQSVDYGYTFGSGTRLTVV.

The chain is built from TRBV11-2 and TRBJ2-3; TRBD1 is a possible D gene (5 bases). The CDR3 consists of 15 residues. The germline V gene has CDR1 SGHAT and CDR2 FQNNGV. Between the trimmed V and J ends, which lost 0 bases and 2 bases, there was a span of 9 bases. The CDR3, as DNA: TGTGCCAGCAGCTTAGATCTGGGGCTCACAGATACGCAGTATTTT. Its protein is CASSLDLGLTDTQYF.

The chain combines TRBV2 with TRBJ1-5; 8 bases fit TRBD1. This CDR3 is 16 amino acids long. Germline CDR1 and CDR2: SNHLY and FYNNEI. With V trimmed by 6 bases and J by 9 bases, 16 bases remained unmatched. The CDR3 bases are TGTGCCAGCAGGCAGAACTTCGGGACAGGCGCTAGGCCCCAGCATTTT. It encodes CASRQNFGTGARPQHF.

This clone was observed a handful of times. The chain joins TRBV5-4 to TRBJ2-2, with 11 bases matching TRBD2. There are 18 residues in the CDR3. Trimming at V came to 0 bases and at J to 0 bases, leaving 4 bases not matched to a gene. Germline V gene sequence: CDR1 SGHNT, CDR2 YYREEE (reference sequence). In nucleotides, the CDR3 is TGTGCCAGCAGCTTGGGACTAGCGGGGAGCGCGAACACCGGGGAGCTGTTTTTT. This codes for CASSLGLAGSANTGELFF.

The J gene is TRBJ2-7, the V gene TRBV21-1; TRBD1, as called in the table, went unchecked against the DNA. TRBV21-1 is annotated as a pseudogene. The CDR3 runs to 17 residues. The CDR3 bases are TGTGCCAGCAGCCGAGGACAGGGGGCGATCATTTCCTGCGAGCAGTACTTC. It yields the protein CASSRGQGAIISCEQYF.

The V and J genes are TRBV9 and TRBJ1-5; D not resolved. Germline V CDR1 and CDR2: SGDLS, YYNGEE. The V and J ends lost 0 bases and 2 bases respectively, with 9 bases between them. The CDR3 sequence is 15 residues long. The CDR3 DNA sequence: TGTGCCAGCAGCGTAGGCGTGAGGGGCAATCAGCCCCAGCATTTT. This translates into CASSVGVRGNQPQHF.

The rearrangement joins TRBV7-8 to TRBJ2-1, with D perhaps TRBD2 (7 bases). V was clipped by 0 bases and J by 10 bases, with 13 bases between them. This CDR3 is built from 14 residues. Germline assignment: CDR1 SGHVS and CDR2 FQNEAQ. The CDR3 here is CASSLAGGGREQFF. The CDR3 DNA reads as TGTGCCAGCAGCTTAGCGGGAGGGGGTCGGGAGCAGTTCTTC.